This T cell receptor (beta chain) came from a study of CD8+ T cells in alopecia areata (dated by TCRdb to the late 2010s). About the investigation overall: The treated patients, all with moderate-to-severe alopecia areata, were enrolled in an open-label pilot trial of oral tofacitinib given at 5 to 10 mg twice daily. Patients received tofacitinib for 6 to 18 months and were then followed off drug for 6 months to check for delayed response and recurrence. Disease severity in treated patients was measured with the SALT score, which quantifies the percentage of affected scalp surface area. In both human patients and the C3H/HeJ mouse model, the study applied high-throughput TCRbeta sequencing to look at T cell clonal expansion in alopecia areata. On the human side, TCRbeta sequencing was run on scalp tissue and on sorted CD4+ and CD8+ peripheral blood T cells from healthy controls and from alopecia areata patients with either patchy or totalis/universalis disease. Tofacitinib-treated patients had biopsies at baseline and at 4 and 24 weeks of treatment, with a later scalp biopsy in several patients. Scalp clonality was compared across normal scalp (n=4), patchy alopecia areata scalp (n=8), and alopecia totalis/universalis scalp (n=8). RNA was extracted with the PAXgene miRNA kit for fixed scalp, the miRNeasy kit for PBMCs, and the RNeasy kit for mouse skin. Amplification of TCRbeta CDR3 regions was done by immunoSEQ multiplex PCR using 35 Vbeta forward primers and 13 Jbeta reverse primers.

The time point label here, explained by the study, means: 20 to 30 weeks on oral tofacitinib. The sample's treatment or condition, from its label and the paper: oral pan-JAK inhibitor, 5-10 mg twice daily. From alopecia areata patients, peripheral blood was collected along with lesional scalp punch biopsies. PBMCs were isolated by density centrifugation and stained for CD3, CD4 and CD8, after which CD4+ and CD8+ T cells were sorted on a FACSAria. What the research found in general, with its limitations: Scalp TCR repertoire analysis is complicated because resident alphabeta T cells in normal human skin are also sequenced, whereas mouse skin is dominated by gammadelta T cells. Because the treated cohort was small and had just a single nonresponder, larger studies are needed to establish links between baseline CD8+ expansion and response. Higher clonality and more expanded CD8+ clones were observed in lesional scalp than in normal scalp, particularly in alopecia totalis/universalis, a finding suggestive of antigenic drive. Compared with mice, TCR sequences shared between patients were less clear, possibly partly because of HLA diversity across the patient population. With tofacitinib, both scalp clonality and the number of expanded CD8+ clones among the top 100 scalp clones went down significantly. Many expanded lesional clones were found to persist in scalp and blood during tofacitinib treatment, and relapse after treatment cessation may be partly explained by this persistence.

A note on this clone: Its recognized antigen is unknown. No per-base quality is available; no much larger clone lies one base away.

The CDR3 runs 14 residues from the cysteine to the phenylalanine. Of all the DNA, just the CDR3 is kept, 42 bases in frame from base 1. As encoded in the germline V gene, CDR1 is SGHRS while CDR2 is YFSETQ. A distance of 11 bases separates the germline ends of V and J, which lose 4 bases and 2 bases respectively. Library preparation employed the immunoSEQ multiplex PCR assay. RNA was extracted from all samples and reverse transcribed into cDNA as template for TCR sequencing. First-strand cDNA was synthesized using SuperScript III with a 2:1 mix of oligo-dT and random hexamers. A synthetic immune receptor repertoire was used to measure amplification bias, and any remaining bias was corrected computationally. Turning to the authors' computational methods: Raw reads were preprocessed to remove errors, and CDR3 was defined according to IMGT conventions as the region from the conserved cysteine to phenylalanine. Clonality was calculated as 1 minus Shannon entropy normalized by log2 of the number of productive unique TCRs. Scalp TCRbeta sequences were cross-referenced with sorted blood CD4 and CD8 repertoires so that the CD4 or CD8 identity of scalp clones could be inferred. TCRdb stores this immuneACCESS table with in-frame sequences only. Part of the clones is absent; in the studies checked, under half of the shortfall reflects unresolved V genes, and no reason is known for the rest. V, J and clone size are those of that table, while D and trimming were read from the DNA. In all, the sample holds around 150,000 clones, and less than 70% of those were seen once. The ten most abundant clones make up 11% to 15% of the sample.

Here the chain combines TRBV5-1 and TRBJ2-3, with a tentative D gene TRBD1 over 5 matching bases. Sequenced here: CD4+ T cells sorted from blood, sampled at week 24, from a patient treated with tofacitinib. This sequence originates from a human donor with alopecia areata. The nucleotide sequence is given as TGCGCCAGCAGCGTGACAGAGCTCACAGATACGCAGTATTTT. Translated, it gives CASSVTELTDTQYF.